The rows below give T cell receptor beta chains drawn from one sample of a study of shared clonotypes between healthy human individuals. TCRdb's table, derived via immunoSEQ multiplex PCR, lists solely in-frame clones and lacks some. The sample has millions of clones, more than 85% seen once. Specimen: naive CD8+ T cells from PBMCs. The receptor source for this set is a man between 18 and 35 years old in good health. Some clones in this sample may be carry-over from other donors' samples. The CDR3 runs from the conserved cysteine through the conserved F or W. D genes are given only for firm matches. Where a row states a size, it is once, few, many or the class of an expanded clone; other rows omit it.

j_call,v_call,d_call,clone_size,cdr3_nt,cdr3_aa
TRBJ2-5,TRBV9,.,.,TGTGCCAGCAGCGTAGACGGGCAGGGGCGAGAGACCCAGTACTTC,CASSVDGQGRETQYF
TRBJ2-3,TRBV9,.,.,TGTGCCAGCAGCGTAGGCCCAGGGGATTTCAGCACAGATACGCAGTATTTT,CASSVGPGDFSTDTQYF
TRBJ2-1,TRBV4-2,.,.,TGTGCCAGCAGCCAAGATCAGGGCTCCCAAGTCAGCTCCTACAATGAGCAGTTCTTC,CASSQDQGSQVSSYNEQFF
TRBJ2-7,TRBV7-9,.,.,TGTGCCAGCAGCCCCTACACCGCCTACGAGCAGTACTTC,CASSPYTAYEQYF
TRBJ1-5,TRBV7-2,.,.,TGTGCCAGCAGCCTAAGCGGTTTTTGGGGATTGGCTCAGCCCCAGCATTTT,CASSLSGFWGLAQPQHF
TRBJ2-1,TRBV5-1,.,.,TGCGCCAGCAGCTTGTCGGAAGGGGGAGGTAATGAGCAGTTCTTC,CASSLSEGGGNEQFF
TRBJ1-5,TRBV28,.,.,TGTGCCAGCAGTTTATACACTAGCGGGCAGGGCGGCCAGCCCCAGCATTTT,CASSLYTSGQGGQPQHF
TRBJ1-1,TRBV2,.,.,TGTGCCAGCAGGGACCCCGCAGGGGCAGGGGAAGGGAACACTGAAGCTTTCTTT,CASRDPAGAGEGNTEAFF
TRBJ2-2,TRBV7-6,TRBD1,.,TGTGCCAGCAGCCCTTTACTACAGGGGCCCGTGAACACCGGGGAGCTGTTTTTT,CASSPLLQGPVNTGELFF
TRBJ1-3,TRBV2,.,.,TGTGCCAGCAGAATAGACAGATCGCTTGGAAACACCATATATTTT,CASRIDRSLGNTIYF
TRBJ1-4,TRBV6-5,.,.,TGTGCCACCGGGCCCTTGGGACCTAATGAAAAACTGTTTTTT,CATGPLGPNEKLFF
TRBJ2-7,TRBV30,.,.,TGTGCCTGGAGTGCCCTCAGACAGGGACTATACGAGCAGTACTTC,CAWSALRQGLYEQYF
TRBJ1-5,TRBV6-1,TRBD1,.,TGTGCCAGCAGTAGGACAGGGGATCAGCCCCAGCATTTT,CASSRTGDQPQHF
TRBJ2-1,TRBV30,TRBD2,.,TGTGCCTGGAGGGAAACGACTAGCGGGAGGGCCGATGAGCAGTTCTTC,CAWRETTSGRADEQFF
TRBJ2-7,TRBV10-2,.,few,TGCGCCAGCAGTGAGGGCTACGAGCAGTACTTC,CASSEGYEQYF
TRBJ2-7,TRBV12-5,.,.,TGTGCTAGTGGTTTGGTACGGGTGGTGCTCTCCTACGAGCAGTACTTC,CASGLVRVVLSYEQYF
TRBJ1-5,TRBV10-2,.,once,TGCGCCAGCAGTACCAGGACGGGCCAGCAGCCCCAGCATTTT,CASSTRTGQQPQHF
TRBJ2-1,TRBV7-9,TRBD2,.,TGTGCCAGCAGCGGGGGCGGGAGGGCCTTCTCCGGCAATGAGCAGTTCTTC,CASSGGGRAFSGNEQFF
TRBJ2-7,TRBV2,.,.,TGTGCCAGCAGTGACCCCGGACGGGCTGCTGAGCAGTACTTC,CASSDPGRAAEQYF
TRBJ2-7,TRBV9,.,.,TGTGCCAGCAGCGTAGATGTCGGCTACGAGCAGTACTTC,CASSVDVGYEQYF
TRBJ2-3,TRBV28,TRBD1,.,TGTGCCAGCAGTCCCCAAAATACCGGGACAGCCACACAAGAGTATACGCAGTATTTT,CASSPQNTGTATQEYTQYF
TRBJ2-1,TRBV19,.,.,TGTGCCAGTAGTATAGCCAGCTCCTACAATGAGCAGTTCTTC,CASSIASSYNEQFF
TRBJ2-3,TRBV14,.,.,TGTGCCAGCAGCCAAGTCGGTACAGATACGCAGTATTTT,CASSQVGTDTQYF
TRBJ2-7,TRBV7-9,.,.,TGTGCCAGCAGCTTAGATGGACGGTCCTACGAGCAGTACTTC,CASSLDGRSYEQYF
TRBJ1-2,TRBV6-1,.,once,TGTGCCAGCAGGACCCCAGGTGATTTCTATGGCTACACCTTC,CASRTPGDFYGYTF
TRBJ1-2,TRBV2,TRBD1,once,TGTGCCAGCAGTCCAAGCGGGCGGGGACAGGGCTATGGCTACACCTTC,CASSPSGRGQGYGYTF
TRBJ2-3,TRBV29-1,TRBD2,.,TGCAGCGTTGAAGATCGGCTAGCGGGAGGAGTCACAGATACGCAGTATTTT,CSVEDRLAGGVTDTQYF
TRBJ2-1,TRBV19,TRBD2,once,TGTGCCAGTAGTAACCCGGGACTAGCGGGATACAATGAGCAGTTCTTC,CASSNPGLAGYNEQFF
TRBJ1-2,TRBV7-9,.,.,TGTGCCAGCAGCGACGCGGGGGCCCTCTATGGCTACACCTTC,CASSDAGALYGYTF
TRBJ2-7,TRBV28,.,.,TGTGCCAGCAGTTTCTACGGGAGCACCTCCTACGAGCAGTACTTC,CASSFYGSTSYEQYF
TRBJ2-7,TRBV7-2,TRBD1,.,TGTGCCAGCAGCTCCCGGGACAGGGACTACGAGCAGTACTTC,CASSSRDRDYEQYF
TRBJ1-2,TRBV20-1,.,.,TGCAGTGCTAGAGGGGAGGACGGCTACACCTTC,CSARGEDGYTF
TRBJ1-1,TRBV6-1,.,once,TGTGCCAGCAGTATGCCTGGGGGCACTGAAGCTTTCTTT,CASSMPGGTEAFF
TRBJ1-1,TRBV28,.,.,TGTGCCAGCAGTCTTTCGAATACAGGGAGCACTGAAGCTTTCTTT,CASSLSNTGSTEAFF
TRBJ2-7,TRBV27,.,once,TGTGCCAGCAGTTCCATCCCGGGGGGGACAGGGCCTGTCGAGCAGTACTTC,CASSSIPGGTGPVEQYF
TRBJ2-7,TRBV25-1,.,.,TGTGCCAACCGGGGACTTAGGCTCTACGAGCAGTACTTC,CANRGLRLYEQYF
TRBJ2-2,TRBV2,.,.,TGTGCCAGCAATCGTGGCAGCACGAACACCGGGGAGCTGTTTTTT,CASNRGSTNTGELFF
TRBJ2-7,TRBV10-1,.,once,TGCGCCAGCAGTGAGTCTGTTGGGGGCGAGCAGTACTTC,CASSESVGGEQYF
TRBJ1-2,TRBV5-1,.,.,TGCGCCAGCAGTTCCAGAGTTAACTATGGCTACACCTTC,CASSSRVNYGYTF
TRBJ2-7,TRBV2,TRBD2,.,TGTGCCAGCAGTGAAGGGTACTCTCGGACTAGTGGTAACGAGCAGTACTTC,CASSEGYSRTSGNEQYF
TRBJ2-7,TRBV29-1,.,.,TGCAGCGTTGTAAAGGGCTACGAGCAGTACTTC,CSVVKGYEQYF
TRBJ2-7,TRBV27,.,.,TGTGCCAGCGGACCGTCAGCCTCCTACGAGCAGTACTTC,CASGPSASYEQYF